The clone carrying this TCR beta chain was recorded many times. This record comes from a study of T-cell reconstitution after alpha-beta-depleted transplantation in children. In germline, CDR1 is SGHVS, CDR2 FQNEAQ. This CDR3 contains 18 residues. J gave up 4 bases and V 1 base, and 7 bases lay outside the gene matches. During its preparation, the TCRbeta library received unique molecular identifiers. MiXCR was run by TCRdb on the PCR reads, yielding one entry per CDR3 protein. The data show under 300,000 distinct CDR3 sequences, with approximately 9.8% seen just once and approximately 4.7% held by the top ten.

Sequenced here: PBMCs from the stem cell graft donor, sampled from the stem cell graft. This rearrangement joins TRBV7-8 to TRBJ2-2; 12 nucleotides match TRBD2. The origin of this receptor is a human donor who donated a stem cell graft to a child with SCID. The DNA of the CDR3 is TGTGCCAGCAGCTTAGTCCTAGCGGGGGGGGTCGGCACCGGGGAGCTGTTTTTT. Its translation is CASSLVLAGGVGTGELFF.